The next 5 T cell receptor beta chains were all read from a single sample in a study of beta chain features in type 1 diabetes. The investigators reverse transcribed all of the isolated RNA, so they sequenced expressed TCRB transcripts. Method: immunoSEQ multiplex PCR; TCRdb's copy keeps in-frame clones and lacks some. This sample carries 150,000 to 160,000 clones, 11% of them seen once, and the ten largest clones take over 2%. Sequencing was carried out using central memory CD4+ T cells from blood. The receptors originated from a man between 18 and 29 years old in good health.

CDR3 protein: CASSLEPGGPYEQYF. The CDR3 DNA is TGTGCCAGCAGCTTGGAACCGGGAGGGCCCTACGAGCAGTACTTC. The chain has TRBV5-4 and TRBJ2-7, with 8 bases fitting TRBD2. The CDR3 is 15 amino acids. With V trimmed by 0 bases and J by 2 bases, 4 bases remained unmatched. Germline V CDR1 and CDR2: SGHNT, YYREEE (reference sequence). The full variable domain, rest sourced from reference TRBV5-4 and TRBJ2-7, is ETGVTQSPTHLIKTRGQQVTLRCSSQSGHNTVSWYQQALGQGPQFIFQYYREEENGRGNFPPRFSGLQFPNYSSELNVNALELDDSALYLCASSLEPGGPYEQYFGPGTRLTVT.

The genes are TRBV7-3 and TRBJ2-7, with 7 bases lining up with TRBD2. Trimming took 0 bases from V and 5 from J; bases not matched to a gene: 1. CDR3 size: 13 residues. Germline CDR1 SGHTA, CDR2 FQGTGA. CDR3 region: CASSLTGRDEQYF. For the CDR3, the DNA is TGTGCCAGCAGCTTAACAGGGAGGGACGAGCAGTACTTC.

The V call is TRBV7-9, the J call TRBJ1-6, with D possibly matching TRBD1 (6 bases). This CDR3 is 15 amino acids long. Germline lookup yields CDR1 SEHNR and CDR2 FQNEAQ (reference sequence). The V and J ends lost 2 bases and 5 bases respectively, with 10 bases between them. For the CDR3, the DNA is TGTGCCAGCAGCTTAAATAAGGGGGATAATTCACCCCTCCACTTT. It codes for CASSLNKGDNSPLHF.

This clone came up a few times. As DNA, the CDR3 is TGTGCCAGCGACCGGACACCCGATAATTCACCCCTCCACTTT. It is translated as CASDRTPDNSPLHF. The chain uses TRBV6-6 and TRBJ1-6, with D tentatively TRBD1 (5 bases). Germline V gene data show CDR1 as MNHNY and CDR2 as SVGAGI (reference sequence). With 8 bases removed from V and 5 bases from J, the gap between germline ends came to 13 bases. This CDR3 contains 14 residues.

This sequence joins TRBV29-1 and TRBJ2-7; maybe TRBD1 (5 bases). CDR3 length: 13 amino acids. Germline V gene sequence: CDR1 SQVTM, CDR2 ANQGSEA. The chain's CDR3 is CSASLAGPYEQYF. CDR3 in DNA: TGCAGTGCCTCCTTGGCAGGGCCCTACGAGCAGTACTTC.